This T cell receptor (beta chain) derives from a study of technical replicates of blood from a handful of donors (dated by TCRdb to 2016 to 2017). A remark on this clone: This receptor's antigen is unknown. The input lacks base qualities; no much larger clone sits a single base away.

For CDR1 and CDR2, the germline V gene (reference sequence) lists LNHDA and SQIVND. The CDR3 starts with the cysteine, ends with the phenylalanine, and has 16 residues. Just the 48-base CDR3 DNA is kept, in frame starting at base 1. Germline trimming: 0 bases from V, 6 bases from J; junction bases outside gene matches: 6. The library relied on the immunoSEQ multiplex PCR assay. This immuneACCESS table, as held by TCRdb, lists in-frame sequences with V and J called but not all clones. Of the missing ones, under half trace to an unresolved V gene in checked studies; the others have no known cause. In all, the sample holds roughly 81,000 clones, and approximately 86% of those were seen once. Jointly, the top ten make up roughly 4.5% of the sample.

In this chain, TRBV19 is recombined with TRBJ2-1, with 9 bases in between that match TRBD1. The specimen sequenced was PBMCs. The TCR was taken from a human donor in good health. Some clones in this sample may be carry-over from other donors' samples. At the DNA level, the sequence is TGTGCCAGTAGTATAGACGTCGGGACAGGGTCCAATGAGCAGTTCTTC. Translation gives CASSIDVGTGSNEQFF. Reference TRBV19 and TRBJ2-1 genes cover what lies past the CDR3, so the full variable domain is DGGITQSPKYLFRKEGQNVTLSCEQNLNHDAMYWYRQDPGQGLRLIYYSQIVNDFQKGDIAEGYSVSREKKESFPLTVTSAQKNPTAFYLCASSIDVGTGSNEQFFGPGTRLTVL.